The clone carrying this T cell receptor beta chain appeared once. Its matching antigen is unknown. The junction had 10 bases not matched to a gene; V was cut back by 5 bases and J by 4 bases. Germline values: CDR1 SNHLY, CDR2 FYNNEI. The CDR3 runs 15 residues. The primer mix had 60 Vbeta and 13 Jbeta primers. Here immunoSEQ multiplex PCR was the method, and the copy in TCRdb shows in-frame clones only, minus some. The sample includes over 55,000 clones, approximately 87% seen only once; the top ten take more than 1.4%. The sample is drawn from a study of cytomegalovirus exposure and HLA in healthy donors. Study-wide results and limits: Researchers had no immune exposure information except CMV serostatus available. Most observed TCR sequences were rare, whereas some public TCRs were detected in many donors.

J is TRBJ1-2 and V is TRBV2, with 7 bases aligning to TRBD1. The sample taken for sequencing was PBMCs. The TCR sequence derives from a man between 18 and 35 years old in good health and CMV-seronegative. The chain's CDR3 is CASSFSKGAGYGYTF. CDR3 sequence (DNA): TGTGCCAGCAGTTTTTCTAAGGGGGCAGGCTATGGCTACACCTTC.